One and the same sample provided the 29 T cell receptor beta chains below, sequenced in a study of regulatory dendritic cells for organ transplantation. Only in-frame clones appear in the TCRdb table, and some are missing; sequencing was by immunoSEQ multiplex PCR. The table lists about 12,000 clones, about 56% of them singletons. Sorted subsets were CFSE-labeled and cultured approximately 5 days with allogeneic dendritic cells. No antigen has been identified for these receptors. Sequencing was done on a sample of naive CD8+ T cells from blood cultured with dendritic cells. Subset reported: CD45RA+ naive T cells. The origin of the receptors is a human donor in good health.

The chain carries TRBV9 and TRBJ1-6; TRBD1 matches 7 bases. Germline assignment: CDR1 SGDLS and CDR2 YYNGEE. J lost 3 bases, V lost 4 bases, and 7 bases had no gene match. The CDR3 contains 16 residues. CDR3 nucleotide sequence: TGTGCCAGCAGCACCCACAGGGGCGACTATAATTCACCCCTCCACTTT. It encodes CASSTHRGDYNSPLHF. Using reference TRBV9 and TRBJ1-6 for the parts outside the CDR3, the full variable domain is DSGVTQTPKHLITATGQRVTLRCSPRSGDLSVYWYQQSLDQGLQFLIQYYNGEERAKGNILERFSAQQFPDLHSELNLSSLELGDSALYFCASSTHRGDYNSPLHFGNGTRLTVT.

Comments on this clone: The germline gene is not matched at one end of the junction; a read error may be the cause. The J gene is TRBJ2-5, the V gene TRBV2, with TRBD2 matching over 8 bases. Germline V lookup: CDR1 SNHLY, CDR2 FYNNEI. There are 14 residues in the CDR3. The CDR3 region has the DNA TGTACCAGTTCTATAGCGGGACTGCAAGAGACCCAGTACTTC. This sequence encodes CTSSIAGLQETQYF.

The V and J genes are TRBV12-5 and TRBJ2-7; no clear D. CDR1 LGHNT and CDR2 FRNRAP come from the germline V gene. The CDR3 loop spans 14 amino acids. V was trimmed by 1 base and J by 0 bases, leaving 7 bases between them. In DNA, the CDR3 is TGTGCTAGTGGTTTGGATTTTAGCTCCTACGAGCAGTACTTC. Its translation is CASGLDFSSYEQYF.

This sequence joins TRBV11-2 and TRBJ2-2; weak D call: TRBD2 (6 bases). CDR3 length equals 17 residues. From germline, CDR1 is SGHAT and CDR2 FQNNGV. V was shortened by 5 bases and J by 1 base, with 17 bases between the two germline ends. The CDR3 is CASSRGGVKWNTGELFF. The CDR3 nucleotides read TGTGCCAGCAGCCGCGGAGGGGTCAAATGGAACACCGGGGAGCTGTTTTTT.

V usage is TRBV11-2 and J usage is TRBJ1-6; D perhaps matches TRBD1 (5 bases). The CDR3 totals 17 residues. Germline CDR1 is SGHAT and CDR2 is FQNNGV. V lost 3 bases to trimming and J lost 8 bases, with 20 bases between them. Here the CDR3 reads CASSFYRQGLFDSPLHF. The DNA of the CDR3 is TGTGCCAGCAGCTTCTATAGGCAGGGCCTATTCGATTCACCCCTCCACTTT.

This clone was counted a single time. This chain links TRBV13 with TRBJ2-3, with 7 bases identical to TRBD2. The CDR3 covers 12 residues. The V and J ends lost 4 bases and 5 bases, in that order; junction bases with no gene match: 0. The germline CDR1 and CDR2 sequences are PRHDT and FYEKMQ (reference sequence). DNA for the CDR3: TGTGCCAGCAGCTCGGGGGGAGATACGCAGTATTTT. This codes for CASSSGGDTQYF.

In this sample, this clone turned up a few times. The rearrangement uses TRBV7-9 and TRBJ2-7; D might be TRBD1 (5 bases). Germline V gene lookup returns CDR1 SEHNR and CDR2 FQNEAQ (reference sequence). V gave up 4 bases and J gave up 3 bases, with 10 bases separating them. CDR3 length: 13 amino acids. The CDR3 region is CASSSAQGYEQYF. For the CDR3, the DNA is TGTGCCAGCAGCTCGGCGCAGGGCTACGAGCAGTACTTC.

In DNA form, the CDR3 reads TGTGCCAGCAGCGTAGGAGGGGGGGTACAAGGTGAGCAGTTCTTC. Translating it yields CASSVGGGVQGEQFF. The chain carries TRBV9 and TRBJ2-1; D possibly corresponds to TRBD2 (7 bases). Trimming took 0 bases from V and 9 from J, leaving 16 bases between them. CDR1 and CDR2 (germline): SGDLS, YYNGEE. The CDR3 runs 15 residues.

The V call is TRBV7-1, the J call TRBJ1-1; TRBD1 matches at 8 bases. TRBV7-1 is classed as an ORF, of uncertain function. With V trimmed by 5 bases and J by 4 bases, 3 bases remained unmatched. The CDR3 loop spans 13 amino acids. The CDR3 region has the DNA TGTGCCAGCAGCGCGGACAGGGCCACTGAAGCTTTCTTT. It specifies CASSADRATEAFF.

The chain employs TRBV6-5 and TRBJ1-2; 7 positions agree with TRBD1. Germline V CDR1 and CDR2: MNHEY, SVGAGI. There are 16 residues in the CDR3. The V gene end was trimmed by 4 bases and the J gene end by 2 bases; junction bases not matched to a gene: 10. In nucleotides, the CDR3 is TGTGCCAGCAGTTCATACTCGACAGGGCTGAACTATGGCTACACCTTC. This gives the protein CASSSYSTGLNYGYTF.

This chain uses TRBV19 with TRBJ2-5, with D unclear. Between the trimmed V and J ends, which lost 5 bases and 5 bases, there was a span of 18 bases. The CDR3 is made up of 15 amino acids. Germline-derived CDR1 and CDR2 are LNHDA and SQIVND (reference sequence). This CDR3 is CASSPPGSSRETQYF. The CDR3 DNA follows: TGTGCCAGTAGTCCGCCCGGTTCAAGCAGGGAGACCCAGTACTTC.

For the CDR3, the DNA is TGTGCCAGCAGTGAATATGGACACCAGAACACCGGGGAGCTGTTTTTT. Protein sequence: CASSEYGHQNTGELFF. V and J are TRBV6-1 and TRBJ2-2; D might be TRBD1 (5 bases). The CDR3 contains 16 residues. Per germline, CDR1 MNHNS and CDR2 SASEGT. V shed 2 bases and J shed 1 base, with 11 bases lying between them.

The chain is built from TRBV7-6 and TRBJ2-1, with TRBD2 matching over 7 bases. Losses at the gene ends were 3 bases for V and 8 bases for J; bases not matched to a gene: 10. The CDR3 runs 15 residues. The V gene's germline CDR1 is SGHVS and CDR2 FNYEAQ. The CDR3 DNA reads as TGTGCCAGCAGCTTTACCGGGACTACCTGGGATGAGCAGTTCTTC. Translation gives CASSFTGTTWDEQFF.

This clone came up once. The chain combines TRBV19 with TRBJ2-7; D not certain. V lost 1 base, J lost 2 bases, and 6 bases lay in between. The germline CDR1 and CDR2 sequences are LNHDA and SQIVND (reference sequence). The CDR3 consists of 13 residues. CDR3 DNA sequence: TGTGCCAGTAGTATAGGGCCGACCTACGAGCAGTACTTC. This sequence encodes CASSIGPTYEQYF.

J is TRBJ2-7 and V is TRBV6-6; D is unclear. The germline gives CDR1 MNHNY, CDR2 SVGAGI (reference sequence). V was shortened by 0 bases and J by 1 base, with 13 bases between the two germline ends. CDR3 length: 16 amino acids. In nucleotides, the CDR3 is TGTGCCAGCAGTTACTCCCCCGAGACACCTTCCTACGAGCAGTACTTC. It encodes CASSYSPETPSYEQYF.

This clone was observed a handful of times. The V gene is TRBV13, the J gene TRBJ1-4; 8 positions agree with TRBD1. V gave up 4 bases and J gave up 4 bases; unmatched junction bases: 2. This CDR3 contains 14 residues. The germline V gene encodes CDR1 PRHDT and CDR2 FYEKMQ (reference sequence). The CDR3 nucleotides are TGTGCCAGCAGCTCGACAGGGGTTAATGAAAAACTGTTTTTT. Protein product: CASSSTGVNEKLFF.

This clone showed up just a few times. Germline is not matched at one junction end, which may reflect a read error. The chain uses TRBV7-9 and TRBJ1-1; no clear D. CDR1 SEHNR and CDR2 FQNEAQ come from the germline V gene (reference sequence). The CDR3 covers 13 residues. CDR3 protein: CAGSGGYGTEAFF. The CDR3, as DNA: TGTGCCGGCAGCGGAGGGTATGGGACTGAAGCTTTCTTT.

The genes are TRBV19 and TRBJ2-1; 11 positions agree with TRBD2. Germline V lookup: CDR1 LNHDA, CDR2 SQIVND (reference sequence). V dropped 5 bases and J dropped 5; count of bases not matched to a gene: 11. The CDR3 has 17 residues. The CDR3 sequence: CASSVSSGGTFNNEQFF. For the CDR3, the DNA is TGTGCCAGTAGTGTATCTAGCGGGGGGACGTTCAACAATGAGCAGTTCTTC.

The chain's CDR3 is CASSVEGTASDEQFF. CDR3 DNA sequence: TGTGCCAGCAGCGTAGAAGGGACAGCCTCCGATGAGCAGTTCTTC. V gene TRBV9 combines with J gene TRBJ2-1; TRBD1 matches at 7 bases. Germline CDR1 is SGDLS and CDR2 is YYNGEE. V lost 0 bases, J lost 8 bases, and 8 bases stayed unmatched. The CDR3 covers 15 residues.

The genes are TRBV27 and TRBJ1-2; D possibly corresponds to TRBD1 (6 bases). The CDR3 contains 15 residues. The V gene lost 2 bases and the J gene lost 1 base, with 11 bases spanning the gap. The germline CDR1 and CDR2 sequences are MNHEY and SMNVEV (reference sequence). The chain's CDR3 is CASSLRQGHNYGYTF. The CDR3 DNA reads TGTGCCAGCAGTTTACGCCAGGGGCATAACTATGGCTACACCTTC.

This clone was recorded only once. The genes are TRBV5-1 and TRBJ1-1, with D maybe TRBD1 (6 bases). The CDR3 runs 15 residues. V shed 4 bases and J shed 0 bases, with 13 bases lying between them. Per the germline V gene, CDR1 is SGHRS and CDR2 is YFSETQ. CDR3 loop: CASSGPGTMNTEAFF. CDR3 sequence (DNA): TGCGCCAGCAGCGGACCCGGGACAATGAACACTGAAGCTTTCTTT.

This clone is a singleton in its sample. V and J are TRBV7-2 and TRBJ2-2; D gene unclear. The CDR3 runs 12 residues. Germline values: CDR1 SGHTA, CDR2 FQGNSA. V lost 4 bases, J lost 8 bases, and 8 bases lay in between. The DNA for the CDR3 is TGTGCCAGCAGCTACGACATGGGGGAGCTGTTTTTT. Translating it yields CASSYDMGELFF.

The rearrangement links TRBV7-7 to TRBJ2-5; TRBD2 agrees at 16 bases. The germline gives CDR1 SSHAT, CDR2 FNYEAQ (reference sequence). This CDR3 has 16 residues. V gave up 5 bases and J gave up 4 bases; unmatched junction bases: 4. The CDR3 nucleotides read TGTGCCAGCAGCCAGGGACTAGCGGGGGGGCGAGAGACCCAGTACTTC. This translates into CASSQGLAGGRETQYF.

The chain is built from TRBV9 and TRBJ2-1; possible D gene TRBD2, 6 bases. V was shortened by 5 bases and J by 0 bases, with 24 bases between the two germline ends. The CDR3 totals 19 residues. Per the germline V gene, CDR1 is SGDLS and CDR2 is YYNGEE. CDR3 residues: CASSWGEAMNLNSYNEQFF. CDR3 in DNA: TGTGCCAGCAGTTGGGGGGAGGCCATGAACCTCAACTCCTACAATGAGCAGTTCTTC.

J is TRBJ2-7 and V is TRBV2; 10 bases fit TRBD1. After removal of 3 bases from V and 3 bases from J, the junction contained 2 bases not matched to a gene. CDR1 and CDR2 (germline): SNHLY, FYNNEI. The CDR3 sequence is 14 residues long. In DNA, the CDR3 is TGTGCCAGCAGTGAGGGGACAGGGGACTACGAGCAGTACTTC. Translated: CASSEGTGDYEQYF.

This clone appeared a single time. The chain links TRBV11-2 to TRBJ2-7; 7 bases are a match to TRBD2. The germline CDR1 and CDR2 sequences are SGHAT and FQNNGV. The CDR3 has 17 amino acids. Unmatched junction bases numbered 9, after V lost 1 base and J lost 0 bases. CDR3: CASSLVVGGEGSYEQYF. As DNA, the CDR3 is TGTGCCAGCAGCTTAGTAGTAGGAGGGGAGGGCTCCTACGAGCAGTACTTC.

The chain recombines TRBV7-6 with TRBJ2-5; unclear D gene. Looked up from germline, CDR1 is SGHVS and CDR2 is FNYEAQ. The CDR3 has 14 residues. Trimming left V 2 bases short and J 3 bases short, with 10 bases between. In DNA, the CDR3 is TGTGCCAGCAGCTTAATGGCAGAAGAAGAGACCCAGTACTTC. Residues: CASSLMAEEETQYF.

The sample holds a few counts of this clone. The chain combines TRBV6-1 with TRBJ2-7, with TRBD2 identical over 9 bases. Trimming took 6 bases from V and 10 from J; bases not matched to a gene: 7. The germline gives CDR1 MNHNS, CDR2 SASEGT. The CDR3 sequence is 12 residues long. The DNA of the CDR3 is TGTGCCAGCAGGGATCCTAGCGGGGTTCAGTACTTC. Translation: CASRDPSGVQYF.

This clone was counted only a few times. The chain is built from TRBV19 and TRBJ2-4; D ambiguous. The CDR3 spans 12 residues. Trimming left V 4 bases short and J 10 bases short, with 11 bases between. Germline V gives CDR1 LNHDA, CDR2 SQIVND (reference sequence). In nucleotides, the CDR3 is TGTGCCAGTAGTACCTCTCCCCTGATTCAGTACTTC. Its protein product is CASSTSPLIQYF.